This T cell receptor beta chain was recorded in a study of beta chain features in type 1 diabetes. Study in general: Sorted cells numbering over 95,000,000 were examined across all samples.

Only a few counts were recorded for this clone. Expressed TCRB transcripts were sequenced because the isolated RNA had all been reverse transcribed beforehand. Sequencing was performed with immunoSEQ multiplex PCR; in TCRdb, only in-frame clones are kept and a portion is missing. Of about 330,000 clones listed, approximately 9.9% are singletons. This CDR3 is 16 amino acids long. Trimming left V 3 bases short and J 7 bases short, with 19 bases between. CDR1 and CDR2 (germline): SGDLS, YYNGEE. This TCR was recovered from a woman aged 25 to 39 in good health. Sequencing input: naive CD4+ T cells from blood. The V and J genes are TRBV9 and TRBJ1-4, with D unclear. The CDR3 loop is CASSAQDGGPSEKLFF. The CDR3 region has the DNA TGTGCCAGCAGCGCCCAAGACGGCGGTCCCAGTGAAAAACTGTTTTTT.